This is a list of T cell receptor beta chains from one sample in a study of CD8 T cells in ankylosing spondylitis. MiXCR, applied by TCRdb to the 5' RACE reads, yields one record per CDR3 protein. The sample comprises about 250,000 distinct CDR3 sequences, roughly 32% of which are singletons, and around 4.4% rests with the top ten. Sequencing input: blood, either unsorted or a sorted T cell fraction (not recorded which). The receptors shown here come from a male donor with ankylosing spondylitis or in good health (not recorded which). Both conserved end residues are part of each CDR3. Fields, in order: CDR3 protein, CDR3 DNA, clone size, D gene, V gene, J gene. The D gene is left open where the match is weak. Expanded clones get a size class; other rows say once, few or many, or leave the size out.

CSARGQVNTEAFF	TGCAGTGCTAGAGGACAGGTGAACACTGAAGCTTTCTTT	NA	NA	TRBV20-1	TRBJ1-1
CSARPGGGEKLFF	TGCAGTGCTAGACCTGGGGGCGGTGAAAAACTGTTTTTT	NA	NA	TRBV20-1	TRBJ1-4
CASSYSVGSEQYF	TGTGCCAGCAGTTACTCGGTAGGCTCCGAGCAGTACTTC	NA	NA	TRBV6-6	TRBJ2-7
CAISPGQGIYEQYF	TGTGCCATCTCTCCAGGACAGGGGATCTACGAGCAGTACTTC	NA	TRBD1	TRBV10-3	TRBJ2-7
CSAGRTGIYYEQYF	TGCAGTGCGGGACGGACAGGGATCTATTACGAGCAGTACTTC	many	TRBD1	TRBV20-1	TRBJ2-7
CASSVLGQGASYEQYF	TGCGCCAGCAGCGTACTTGGACAGGGGGCGTCCTACGAGCAGTACTTC	NA	TRBD1	TRBV5-1	TRBJ2-7
CASSPDRIEAFF	TGTGCCAGCAGTCCAGACCGAATTGAAGCTTTCTTT	NA	NA	TRBV12-3/TRBV12-4	TRBJ1-1
CASSLGDTRGGNEQFF	TGTGCCAGCAGCTTGGGGGACACCCGGGGTGGCAATGAGCAGTTCTTC	once	NA	TRBV5-6	TRBJ2-1
CASSQAGPEETQYF	TGCGCCAGCAGCCAAGCGGGACCAGAGGAGACCCAGTACTTC	NA	NA	TRBV4-1	TRBJ2-5
CASSERSSTDTQYF	TGTGCCAGCAGTGAACGGTCTAGCACAGATACGCAGTATTTT	NA	NA	TRBV2	TRBJ2-3
CASSGRIGIGTDTQYF	TGCGCCAGCAGTGGCAGGATTGGTATCGGCACAGATACGCAGTATTTT	few	NA	TRBV10-1	TRBJ2-3
CAISEDFREGMNEQYF	TGTGCCATCAGCGAAGACTTCAGGGAGGGGATGAACGAGCAGTACTTC	NA	TRBD2	TRBV10-3	TRBJ2-7
CASSLLLEGDQETQYF	TGTGCCAGCAGCTTACTTCTTGAGGGGGACCAAGAGACCCAGTACTTC	once	NA	TRBV7-2	TRBJ2-5
CASSLGLGGYYEQYF	TGTGCCAGCAGCTTAGGTTTAGGGGGCTACTACGAGCAGTACTTC	NA	TRBD1	TRBV7-2	TRBJ2-7
CSVGGDSSTDTQYF	TGCAGCGTTGGGGGGGACAGTAGCACAGATACGCAGTATTTT	NA	NA	TRBV29-1	TRBJ2-3
CAISGKRGEETQYF	TGTGCCATCAGTGGGAAGCGGGGAGAAGAGACCCAGTACTTC	NA	TRBD2	TRBV10-3	TRBJ2-5
CASSLGTLTSYEQYF	TGCGCCAGCAGCCTAGGGACTCTTACCTCCTACGAGCAGTACTTC	NA	NA	TRBV5-1	TRBJ2-7
CASSSDRGPGVYNEQFF	TGTGCCAGCAGCTCGGACAGGGGGCCAGGGGTATACAATGAGCAGTTCTTC	NA	TRBD1	TRBV12-3/TRBV12-4	TRBJ2-1
CSARASGQSSYEQYF	TGCAGTGCTAGAGCGTCAGGACAGAGCTCCTACGAGCAGTACTTC	many	NA	TRBV20-1	TRBJ2-7
CASSHTGTSSTDTQYF	TGCGCCAGCAGCCACACCGGGACTTCTAGCACAGATACGCAGTATTTT	NA	NA	TRBV4-1	TRBJ2-3
CASRGVSYEQYF	TGTGCCAGCAGGGGGGTATCCTACGAGCAGTACTTC	NA	NA	TRBV5-5	TRBJ2-7
CASQRSGGGETQYF	TGTGCCAGCCAGAGGTCGGGGGGCGGGGAGACCCAGTACTTC	NA	NA	TRBV6-1	TRBJ2-5
CASIPGGTYTGELFF	TGTGCCAGCATCCCCGGGGGGACTTACACCGGGGAGCTGTTTTTT	few	TRBD2	TRBV12-3/TRBV12-4	TRBJ2-2
CGFEESAYGYTF	TGCGGCTTCGAGGAATCTGCTTATGGCTACACCTTC	once	NA	TRBV20-1	TRBJ1-2
CSARDAKIPRQANYGYTF	TGCAGTGCTAGAGATGCCAAGATACCCAGGCAAGCTAACTATGGCTACACCTTC	NA	NA	TRBV20-1	TRBJ1-2
CSARVFGGGSYNEQFF	TGCAGTGCTAGGGTTTTTGGGGGGGGTTCCTACAATGAGCAGTTCTTC	few	TRBD2	TRBV20-1	TRBJ2-1
CSARDRQGLGGELFF	TGCAGTGCTAGAGACCGACAGGGTCTGGGCGGGGAGCTGTTTTTT	few	TRBD1	TRBV20-1	TRBJ2-2
CASRQSLGSEKLFF	TGTGCCAGCAGGCAATCGCTAGGGAGTGAAAAACTGTTTTTT	NA	NA	TRBV6-1	TRBJ1-4
CASSTQAQAVETQYF	TGTGCCAGCAGTACCCAGGCCCAGGCGGTAGAGACCCAGTACTTC	NA	NA	TRBV6-1	TRBJ2-5
CASSPLGARGPLHF	TGCGCCAGCAGCCCGTTAGGGGCGCGGGGACCCCTCCACTTT	NA	NA	TRBV4-1	TRBJ1-6
CASSSFLTYEQYF	TGTGCCAGCAGTTCTTTCCTAACCTACGAGCAGTACTTC	NA	NA	TRBV28	TRBJ2-7
CSARTGGLTVQPQHF	TGCAGTGCTAGAACAGGGGGCCTGACCGTTCAGCCCCAGCATTTT	NA	TRBD1	TRBV20-1	TRBJ1-5
CASRQASTDTQYF	TGTGCCAGCAGACAGGCCAGCACAGATACGCAGTATTTT	NA	NA	TRBV28	TRBJ2-3
CASSVGIDSYEQYF	TGTGCCAGCAGCGTAGGGATTGACTCCTACGAGCAGTACTTC	NA	NA	TRBV9	TRBJ2-7
CATQANEQFF	TGTGCCACCCAGGCGAATGAGCAGTTCTTC	NA	NA	TRBV7-8	TRBJ2-1
CASSPIAGGTDTQYF	TGTGCCAGCAGTCCCATAGCGGGGGGGACGGATACGCAGTATTTT	NA	TRBD2	TRBV12-3/TRBV12-4	TRBJ2-3
CAITSRNTGELFF	TGTGCCATCACAAGCAGGAACACCGGGGAGCTGTTTTTT	NA	NA	TRBV10-3	TRBJ2-2
CSARDVKGSYEQYF	TGCAGTGCTAGAGATGTCAAAGGCTCCTACGAGCAGTACTTC	few	NA	TRBV20-1	TRBJ2-7
CASSLLGGDNEQFF	TGTGCCAGCAGCTTGCTAGGCGGGGACAATGAGCAGTTCTTC	few	NA	TRBV5-6	TRBJ2-1
CASSWGQGGWTGELFF	TGTGCCAGCAGCTGGGGACAAGGGGGTTGGACGGGGGAGCTGTTTTTT	NA	NA	TRBV6-1	TRBJ2-2
CASSQRGGQDTQYF	TGTGCCAGCAGTCAGCGGGGGGGGCAAGATACGCAGTATTTT	NA	TRBD2	TRBV7-2	TRBJ2-3
CASSYSRTGEKETQYF	TGTGCCAGCAGTTACTCAAGGACAGGGGAGAAGGAGACCCAGTACTTC	few	TRBD1	TRBV6-5	TRBJ2-5
CAISESTWTGNQPQHF	TGTGCCATCAGTGAGTCGACTTGGACAGGGAATCAGCCCCAGCATTTT	NA	TRBD1	TRBV10-3	TRBJ1-5
CASGKFGDTGELFF	TGTGCCAGCGGTAAATTCGGGGACACCGGGGAGCTGTTTTTT	NA	NA	TRBV6-1	TRBJ2-2
CATSDGQRDPVREQFF	TGTGCCACCAGTGATGGACAGAGGGACCCAGTCCGTGAGCAGTTCTTC	NA	NA	TRBV24-1	TRBJ2-1
CASSQNLGQGNTEAFF	TGCGCCAGCAGCCAAAATCTGGGACAGGGCAACACTGAAGCTTTCTTT	few	TRBD1	TRBV4-1	TRBJ1-1
CSVIRESQGTQYF	TGCAGCGTTATCAGGGAAAGCCAAGGGACCCAGTACTTC	few	NA	TRBV29-1	TRBJ2-5
CASSYSTGGEQFF	TGTGCCAGCAGTTACTCGACAGGTGGTGAGCAGTTCTTC	few	NA	TRBV6-5	TRBJ2-1
CASSPINNEQFF	TGTGCCAGCAGCCCAATAAACAATGAGCAGTTCTTC	NA	NA	TRBV11-2	TRBJ2-1
CASSTGADTQYF	TGTGCCAGCAGTACAGGGGCAGATACGCAGTATTTT	NA	TRBD1	TRBV3-1	TRBJ2-3
CASSDGTSGTDTQYF	TGTGCCAGCAGCGACGGGACTAGCGGCACAGATACGCAGTATTTT	NA	TRBD2	TRBV4-2	TRBJ2-3
CASSWTGVDYGYTF	TGTGCCAGCAGTTGGACAGGGGTTGACTATGGCTACACCTTC	few	TRBD1	TRBV12-3/TRBV12-4	TRBJ1-2
CASSYATSGPTDTQYF	TGTGCCAGCAGTTACGCGACTAGCGGGCCCACAGATACGCAGTATTTT	NA	TRBD2	TRBV6-5	TRBJ2-3
CASRDRTGRNRGNEQFF	TGTGCCAGCAGGGACCGGACAGGGAGGAATAGGGGCAATGAGCAGTTCTTC	few	TRBD1	TRBV12-3/TRBV12-4	TRBJ2-1